The clone carrying this TCR beta chain was counted a few times. Its antigen is undetermined. Donor samples were obtained from healthy Caucasian individuals from Russia, aged about 6 to 95. Germline V gives CDR1 MNHEY, CDR2 SMNVEV (reference sequence). The germline V and J ends were trimmed by 4 bases and 0 bases, with 13 bases remaining between them. This CDR3 has 15 amino acids. These data are taken from a study of blood T cells in healthy people across ages. Study results and caveats: No conclusive comparison of naive versus antigen-experienced cells was possible with unsorted PBMCs.

The second PCR ran roughly 6 to 11 cycles with a sample-barcoded 5' primer and J-beta primers. Samples each returned at least 3 million CDR3-containing paired-end reads. TCRdb reprocessed the 5' RACE reads via MiXCR and lists one record per CDR3 protein. Found here are 1.5 million to 2 million distinct CDR3 sequences, 30% to 40% of them singletons; the top ten hold about 23%. The sequencing input was blood. The source is a human donor in good health. The J gene is TRBJ2-7, the V gene TRBV27; no firm D call. The CDR3 nucleotides read TGTGCCAGCAGTTATAAGGGCATACTCTCCTACGAGCAGTACTTC. This encodes CASSYKGILSYEQYF.